The 11 T cell receptor beta chains below were found in one sample sequenced in a study of T-cell memory formation after mild COVID-19. TCRdb reprocessed the 5' RACE reads with MiXCR, giving one entry per CDR3 protein. Seen here are fewer than 350,000 distinct CDR3 sequences, roughly an eighth observed once, and the top ten hold over 20%. Sequencing was done on a sample of PBMCs or a T cell subset sorted from them (not recorded which). All receptors come from a man between 18 and 35 years old who had mild COVID-19 (a few samples of this study predate the infection). Cell type and time point are not known.

This clonotype was recorded a few times. V gene TRBV9 combines with J gene TRBJ1-4; D is possibly TRBD1 (5 bases). The CDR3 spans 13 residues. Trimming cost V 5 bases and J 7 bases, with 12 bases left between them. Per the germline V gene, CDR1 is SGDLS and CDR2 is YYNGEE. The DNA for the CDR3 is TGTGCCAGCAGTCAAGACCAGGGTGAAAAACTGTTTTTT. The encoded protein is CASSQDQGEKLFF.

V usage is TRBV20-1 and J usage is TRBJ2-7; 10 bases are a match to TRBD1. CDR3 length equals 14 residues. V was pared by 5 bases and J by 2 bases, with 6 bases of the junction left unmatched. Germline values: CDR1 DFQATT, CDR2 SNEGSKA (reference sequence). The CDR3 region is CSARPGQGTYEQYF. For the CDR3, the DNA is TGCAGTGCTCGACCGGGACAGGGGACCTACGAGCAGTACTTC.

This clonotype was detected a few times. The rearrangement links TRBV6-5 to TRBJ2-3; D could derive from TRBD1 or TRBD2 (5 bases each). The CDR3 totals 15 residues. Germline V gene lookup returns CDR1 MNHEY and CDR2 SVGAGI. V was shortened by 6 bases and J by 2 bases, with 15 bases between the two germline ends. The CDR3 spells CASRHSGTDTDTQYF. The CDR3 DNA reads TGTGCCAGCAGACACTCCGGGACGGACACAGATACGCAGTATTTT.

The table lists this clonotype with a few counts. The chain carries TRBV6-4 and TRBJ2-3; 15 nucleotides align to TRBD2. The CDR3 extends over 16 amino acids. The germline CDR1 and CDR2 sequences are MRHNA and SNTAGT. V was clipped by 0 bases and J by 6 bases; unmatched bases: 1. In DNA, the CDR3 is TGTGCCAGCAGTGACTCCGGGACTAGCGGGGGGGATACGCAGTATTTT. This translates into CASSDSGTSGGDTQYF.

This chain connects TRBV7-2 to TRBJ2-3; 15 nucleotides line up with TRBD2. Germline CDR1 and CDR2: SGHTA and FQGNSA. The CDR3 runs 19 residues. After removal of 5 bases from V and 2 bases from J, the junction contained 11 bases not matched to a gene. CDR3 sequence reads: CASSAGLAGGLPPTDTQYF. CDR3 nucleotides: TGTGCCAGCAGCGCCGGACTAGCGGGGGGGCTTCCCCCCACAGATACGCAGTATTTT. Filled out from reference TRBV7-2 and TRBJ2-3, the complete variable domain reads GAGVSQSPSNKVTEKGKDVELRCDPISGHTALYWYRQSLGQGLEFLIYFQGNSAPDKSGLPSDRFSAERTGGSVSTLTIQRTQQEDSAVYLCASSAGLAGGLPPTDTQYFGPGTRLTVL.

This clonotype was seen a handful of times. V gene TRBV5-6 combines with J gene TRBJ2-5, with D perhaps given as TRBD1 or TRBD2 (5 bases each). The length of the CDR3 is 15 residues. Trimming shortened V by 4 bases and J by 0 bases, and 13 bases separated the two germline ends. Germline V lookup: CDR1 SGHDT, CDR2 YYEEEE. The DNA for the CDR3 is TGTGCCAGCAGCACGGGACGGTGGTACCAAGAGACCCAGTACTTC. Protein product: CASSTGRWYQETQYF.

This clonotype was observed a few times. The V and J genes are TRBV6-5 and TRBJ2-1, with D perhaps being TRBD1 or TRBD2 (5 bases each). This CDR3 has 15 residues. V lost 6 bases to trimming and J lost 6 bases, with 18 bases between them. Germline loops: CDR1 MNHEY, CDR2 SVGAGI. CDR3 residues: CASSNYLGEGNEQFF. In nucleotides, the CDR3 is TGTGCCAGCAGCAACTATCTGGGGGAAGGCAATGAGCAGTTCTTC.

This clonotype was detected many times. This chain uses TRBV4-3 with TRBJ2-7, with D possibly TRBD1 on 6 matching bases. Germline V gene sequence: CDR1 LGHNA, CDR2 YSLEER. V gave up 4 bases and J gave up 3 bases, with 19 bases separating them. CDR3 size: 16 residues. The CDR3 DNA reads TGCGCCAGCAGCCGGGATACAGGGCTACAGGGCTACGAGCAGTACTTC. Translated, it gives CASSRDTGLQGYEQYF.

This rearrangement joins TRBV5-1 to TRBJ2-3, with 9 bases aligning to TRBD2. The CDR3 covers 17 residues. The V and J ends lost 0 bases and 1 base, in that order; junction bases with no gene match: 6. Germline CDR1 and CDR2: SGHRS and YFSETQ. Here the CDR3 reads CASSLGLAASRTDTQYF. CDR3 nucleotides: TGCGCCAGCAGCTTGGGACTAGCGGCTTCTCGCACAGATACGCAGTATTTT.

This clonotype appeared a few times. This chain connects TRBV12-3 or TRBV12-4 to TRBJ1-5; possible D gene TRBD1, 5 bases. V was shortened by 10 bases and J by 5 bases, with 12 bases between the two germline ends. The CDR3 sequence is 12 residues long. The CDR3 DNA is TGTGCCACCAGGGCTGGAGATCAGCCCCAGCATTTT. Amino acids: CATRAGDQPQHF.

This clonotype was picked up a small number of times. The chain uses TRBV5-8 and TRBJ2-7; tentative D call: TRBD1 (6 bases). The V gene's germline CDR1 is SGHTS and CDR2 YDEGEE. The V end was cut by 5 bases, the J end by 6 bases, with 9 bases between. The CDR3 sequence is 11 residues long. CDR3 sequence (DNA): TGTGCCAGCAGAACAGGGACCGAGCAGTACTTC. It translates to CASRTGTEQYF.